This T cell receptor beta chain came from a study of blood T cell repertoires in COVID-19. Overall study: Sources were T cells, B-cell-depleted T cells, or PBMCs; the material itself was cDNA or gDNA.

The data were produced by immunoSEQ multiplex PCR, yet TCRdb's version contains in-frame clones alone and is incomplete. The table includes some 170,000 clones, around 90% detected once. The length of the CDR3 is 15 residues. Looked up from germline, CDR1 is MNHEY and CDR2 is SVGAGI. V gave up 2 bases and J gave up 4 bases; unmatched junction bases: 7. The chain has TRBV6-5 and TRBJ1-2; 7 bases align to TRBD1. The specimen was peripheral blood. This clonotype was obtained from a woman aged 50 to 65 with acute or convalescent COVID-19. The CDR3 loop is CASSYRDRVPYGYTF. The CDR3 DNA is TGTGCCAGCAGTTACAGAGACAGGGTCCCCTATGGCTACACCTTC.